Shown below are 3 T cell receptor beta chains from a single sample sequenced in a study of CD8+ T cells in alopecia areata. Regarding treatment: oral pan-JAK inhibitor, 5-10 mg twice daily. Extracted RNA was reverse transcribed, and the resulting cDNA served as sequencing template. The protocol was immunoSEQ multiplex PCR, while the TCRdb copy is restricted to in-frame clones and leaves out a portion. Altogether about 280,000 clones are present, 58% being singletons, with the ten largest covering around 1.8%. The source was CD4+ T cells sorted from blood, collected at week 24, from a patient treated with tofacitinib. The receptors were gathered from a human donor with alopecia areata.

The chain's CDR3 is CATSRGDTATYGYTF. CDR3 in DNA: TGTGCCACCAGCAGGGGTGACACCGCCACCTATGGCTACACCTTC. The gene calls are TRBV15 and TRBJ1-2; D gene uncertain. The CDR3 totals 15 residues. Germline V gene lookup returns CDR1 LNHNV and CDR2 YYDKDF (reference sequence). The ends were cut back, 3 bases at V and 4 bases at J, with 15 bases in the middle. The entire variable domain, with the rest obtained from reference TRBV15 and TRBJ1-2, is as follows: DAMVIQNPRYQVTQFGKPVTLSCSQTLNHNVMYWYQQKSSQAPKLLFHYYDKDFNNEADTPDNFQSRRPNTSFCFLDIRSPGLGDTAMYLCATSRGDTATYGYTFGSGTRLTVV.

This clone was seen a single time. The J gene is TRBJ1-2, the V gene TRBV2; TRBD1 is a possible D gene (6 bases). Trimming took 8 bases from V and 8 from J, leaving 18 bases between them. The germline V gene encodes CDR1 SNHLY and CDR2 FYNNEI. The CDR3 runs 13 residues. CDR3 coding DNA: TGTGCCAGCCTCAAGGGGGGGCAGCAAGGCTACACCTTC. Protein product: CASLKGGQQGYTF.

The chain uses TRBV25-1 and TRBJ1-6, with 8 bases that match TRBD1. In germline, CDR1 is MGHDK, CDR2 SYGVNS. V lost 7 bases, J lost 7 bases, and 3 bases stayed unmatched. The CDR3 runs 13 residues. CDR3 nucleotide sequence: TGTGCCAGCACCCGGACAGGGAATTCACCCCTCCACTTT. This encodes CASTRTGNSPLHF.